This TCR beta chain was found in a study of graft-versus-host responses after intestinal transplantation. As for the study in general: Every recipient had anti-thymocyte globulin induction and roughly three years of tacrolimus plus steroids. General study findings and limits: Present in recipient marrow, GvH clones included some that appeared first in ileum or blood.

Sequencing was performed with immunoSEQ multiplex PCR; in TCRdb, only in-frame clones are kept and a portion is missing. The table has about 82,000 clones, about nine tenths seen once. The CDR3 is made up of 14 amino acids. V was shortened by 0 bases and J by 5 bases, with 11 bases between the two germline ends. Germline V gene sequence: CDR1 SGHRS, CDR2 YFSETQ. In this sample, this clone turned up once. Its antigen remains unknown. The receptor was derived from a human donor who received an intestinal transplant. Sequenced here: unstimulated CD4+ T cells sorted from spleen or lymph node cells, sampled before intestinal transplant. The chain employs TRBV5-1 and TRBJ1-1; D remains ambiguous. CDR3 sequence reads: CASSLGMTGTEAFF. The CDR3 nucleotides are TGCGCCAGCAGCTTGGGAATGACGGGGACTGAAGCTTTCTTT.